The 8 T cell receptor beta chains presented below share a single source sample, sequenced in a study of regulatory T cells in long-lasting Graves disease. Time point described: newly diagnosed GD, antithyroid drugs for less than 3 months. PBMC RNA was the source of the TCR library. TCR beta libraries were built with iRepertoire HTBI primers and Arm-PCR of CDR3 regions. TCRdb re-derived calls from the multiplex PCR reads in MiXCR, one entry per CDR3 protein. In the table there are 450,000 to 700,000 distinct CDR3 sequences, 13% of which are singletons. The data also belong to a second study, concerning T cells in Graves' hyperthyroidism and ophthalmopathy.

The sequencing used peripheral blood mononuclear cells (PBMCs), collected at new diagnosis, from a patient treated with antithyroid drugs. The receptors come from a young man with Graves disease.

There are many counts of this clonotype. The chain has TRBV3-1 and TRBJ1-6; D might be TRBD1 (5 bases). The CDR3 covers 14 residues. CDR1 and CDR2 (germline): LGHDT, YNNKEL (reference sequence). The ends were cut back, 0 bases at V and 14 bases at J, with 14 bases in the middle. The CDR3 sequence: CASSQEGTSRTLHF. In nucleotides, the CDR3 is TGTGCCAGCAGCCAAGAGGGGACGTCCCGCACCCTCCACTTT.

This clonotype was detected a few times. The chain links TRBV5-1 to TRBJ2-6; 9 bases agree with TRBD2. The ends lost 1 base at V and 0 bases at J; junction bases unmatched: 8. The length of the CDR3 is 19 residues. CDR1 is SGHRS, CDR2 YFSETQ, per germline. CDR3 nucleotides: TGCGCCAGCAGCTTGCTCCTACTAGCGGGTCCCTCTGGGGCCAACGTCCTGACTTTC. Translated, it gives CASSLLLLAGPSGANVLTF.

This clonotype was seen many times. The rearrangement links TRBV6-2 or TRBV6-3 to TRBJ2-7; D might be TRBD1 or TRBD2, each matching 5 bases. The CDR3 runs to 15 residues. V gave up 7 bases and J gave up 2 bases, with 18 bases separating them. The V gene's germline CDR1 is MNHEY and CDR2 SVGEGT. CDR3 in amino acids: CASIIVGTGTYEQYF. The CDR3 coding sequence is TGTGCCAGCATTATTGTTGGGACGGGGACCTACGAGCAGTACTTC.

The chain recombines TRBV12-3 or TRBV12-4 with TRBJ1-2, with D maybe TRBD1 (6 bases). V was pared by 4 bases and J by 4 bases, with 13 bases between. There are 14 residues in the CDR3. In DNA form, the CDR3 reads TGTGCCAGCAGTTCAGGACAGAATTCCTATGGCTACACCTTC. Protein sequence: CASSSGQNSYGYTF.

This clonotype was observed a few times. This clone may be a read error of a much larger clone one base away. The chain combines TRBV6-1 with TRBJ1-1; D not resolved. Germline values: CDR1 MNHNS, CDR2 SASEGT. There are 13 residues in the CDR3. The CDR3 DNA reads TGTGCCAGCAGTGAAGGTCGGCGGTATGAAGCTCTCTTT. It codes for CASSEGRRYEALF.

Regarding this clonotype: One base away lies a much larger clone, so this may be a sequencing read error. CDR3 DNA: TGTGCCAGCAGTGTATACAGGGGCGGGCAGTACTTC. Translated, it gives CASSVYRGGQYF. This chain joins TRBV6-1 and TRBJ2-7, with 7 bases matching TRBD1. The CDR3 runs to 12 residues. CDR1 and CDR2 from the germline V gene are MNHNS and SASEGT. V lost 4 bases, J lost 9 bases, and 6 bases stayed unmatched.

This clonotype appeared many times. The CDR3 spells CATSDSILGQGNEQYF. The CDR3 DNA reads TGTGCCACCAGTGATTCCATCTTGGGGCAGGGAAACGAGCAGTACTTC. The V call is TRBV24-1, the J call TRBJ2-7; perhaps TRBD1 as D (5 bases). The germline V gene encodes CDR1 KGHDR and CDR2 SFDVKD. CDR3 size: 16 residues. V was trimmed by 2 bases and J by 5 bases, leaving 18 bases between them.

This clonotype came up a few times. V and J are TRBV12-3 or TRBV12-4 and TRBJ2-3, with D perhaps assigned TRBD1 or TRBD2 (5 bases each). Trimming shortened V by 6 bases and J by 2 bases, and 15 bases separated the two germline ends. The CDR3 contains 15 residues. CDR3 bases: TGTGCCAGCAGAGCAAGGGGACCAGCCACAGATACGCAGTATTTT. It translates to CASRARGPATDTQYF.